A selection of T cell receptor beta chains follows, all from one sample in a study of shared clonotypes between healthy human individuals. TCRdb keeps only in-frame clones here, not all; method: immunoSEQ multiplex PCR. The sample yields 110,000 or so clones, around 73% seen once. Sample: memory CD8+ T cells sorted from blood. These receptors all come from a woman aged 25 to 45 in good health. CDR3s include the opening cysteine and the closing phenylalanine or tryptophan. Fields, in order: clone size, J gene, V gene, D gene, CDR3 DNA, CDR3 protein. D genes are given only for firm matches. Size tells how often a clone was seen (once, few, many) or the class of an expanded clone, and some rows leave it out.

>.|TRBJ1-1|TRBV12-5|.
TGTGCTAGTGGTTTGACGGGACGGCCGAACACTGAAGCTTTCTTT
CASGLTGRPNTEAFF
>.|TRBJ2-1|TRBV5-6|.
TGTGCCAGCAGCTTGGGGGAAGTGAGTCCCTACAATGAGCAGTTCTTC
CASSLGEVSPYNEQFF
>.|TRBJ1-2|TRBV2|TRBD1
TGTGCCAGCACCGAGGACCCTGGACAGGGAAGTCTTCGTTGGGGCTACACCTTC
CASTEDPGQGSLRWGYTF
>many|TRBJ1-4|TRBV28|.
TGTGCCACCCAAACGAGACAGGACACTAATGAAAAACTGTTTTTT
CATQTRQDTNEKLFF
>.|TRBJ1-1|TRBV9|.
TGTGCCAGCAGCGATAACAGGGCTGAAGCTTTCTTT
CASSDNRAEAFF
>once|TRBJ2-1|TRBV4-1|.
TGCGCCAGCAGCCAAGGATCAGGAGACTCCTACAATGAGCAGTTCTTC
CASSQGSGDSYNEQFF
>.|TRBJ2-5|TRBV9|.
TGTGCCAGCAGCCCCACCACAAGGTACCAAGAGACCCAGTACTTC
CASSPTTRYQETQYF
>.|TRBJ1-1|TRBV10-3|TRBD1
TGTGCCATCAGCAGGACCGGGACAGGGGTATTCACTGAAGCTTTCTTT
CAISRTGTGVFTEAFF
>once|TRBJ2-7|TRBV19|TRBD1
TGTGCCAGTAGTGCCCTGACAGGGGTACTAGTTAACGAGCAGTACTTC
CASSALTGVLVNEQYF
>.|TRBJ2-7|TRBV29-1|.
TGCAGCGTCGACCGTGAAGGTAACGGATCGTCCTACGAGCAGTACTTC
CSVDREGNGSSYEQYF
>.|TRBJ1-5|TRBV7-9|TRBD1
TGTGCCAGCAGCCCAACAGGGGGCCGGGATCAGCCCCAGCATTTT
CASSPTGGRDQPQHF
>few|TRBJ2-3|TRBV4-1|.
TGCGCCAGCAGCCAATCGGTGGGATTGAGGACAGATACGCAGTATTTT
CASSQSVGLRTDTQYF
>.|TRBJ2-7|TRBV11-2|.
TGTGCCAGCAGCCCCGGTTTTTCCCGCCATTACGAGCAGTACTTC
CASSPGFSRHYEQYF
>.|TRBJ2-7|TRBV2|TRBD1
TGTGCCACCGAGGACAGGGGGGGCGAGCAGTACTTC
CATEDRGGEQYF
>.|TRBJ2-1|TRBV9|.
TGTGCCAGCAGCGCCTGGGACCGACGAAACAATGAGCAGTTCTTC
CASSAWDRRNNEQFF
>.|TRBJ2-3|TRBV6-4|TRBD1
TGTGCCAGCAGTGACAAGCAGGGGGACACAGATACGCAGTATTTT
CASSDKQGDTDTQYF
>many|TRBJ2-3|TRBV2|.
TGTGCCAGCAGAAAATTGGAGGGGCGATCAGATACGCAGTATTTT
CASRKLEGRSDTQYF
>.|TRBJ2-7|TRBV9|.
TGTGCCAGCAGCGTAGAAGACGGCGGAGGTTCAAAGGAGCAGTACTTC
CASSVEDGGGSKEQYF
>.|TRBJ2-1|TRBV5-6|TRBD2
TGTGCCAGCAGCCCGACTAGCGGCTACAATGAGCAGTTCTTC
CASSPTSGYNEQFF
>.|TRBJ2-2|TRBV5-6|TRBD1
TGTGCCAGCAGCTTTACCGGGACAGCGAACACCGGGGAGCTGTTTTTT
CASSFTGTANTGELFF
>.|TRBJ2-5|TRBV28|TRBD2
TGTGCCAGCAGCCACGGGTCTAGCGGGTCCGAGACCCAGTACTTC
CASSHGSSGSETQYF
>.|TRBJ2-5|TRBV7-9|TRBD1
TGTGCCAGCAGCGGGGGACAGATTCAAGAGACCCAGTACTTC
CASSGGQIQETQYF
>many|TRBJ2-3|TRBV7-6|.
TGTGCCAGCAGCTCCTCCTCCGGAGTTACTAGCACAGATACGCAGTATTTT
CASSSSSGVTSTDTQYF
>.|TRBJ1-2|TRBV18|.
TGTGCCAGCTCACCAACTCGATCCGGGACCGCCAGGGGCTACACCTTC
CASSPTRSGTARGYTF
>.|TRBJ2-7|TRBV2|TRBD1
TGTGCCAGCAGTGAAGGACAGGGGGCGCTCAACGAGCAGTACTTC
CASSEGQGALNEQYF
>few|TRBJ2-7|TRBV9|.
TGTGCCAGCAGCGTAGCAACCGCAGGAGAGCAGTACTTC
CASSVATAGEQYF
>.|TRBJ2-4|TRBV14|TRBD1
TGTGCCAGCAGCCCCGGACAGGGGGTGGTCGGTAGGGACATTCAGTACTTC
CASSPGQGVVGRDIQYF
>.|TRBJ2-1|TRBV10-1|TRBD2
TGCGCCAGCAGTGAGTATAGCGGGAGCTCCTACAATGAGCAGTTCTTC
CASSEYSGSSYNEQFF
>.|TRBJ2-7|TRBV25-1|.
TGTGCCAGCAGTGGGTCCGGGACTGCAGCCTACGAGCAGTACTTC
CASSGSGTAAYEQYF
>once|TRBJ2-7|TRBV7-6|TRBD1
TGTGCCAGCAGCAAAGGGCCGGGACAGGGGTTCTACGAGCAGTACTTC
CASSKGPGQGFYEQYF
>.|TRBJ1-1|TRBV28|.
TGTGCCAGCACTCTTGGAGTTTGGACAGATCAAAACACTGAAGCTTTCTTT
CASTLGVWTDQNTEAFF
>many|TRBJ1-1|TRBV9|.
TGTGCCAGCAGCGTATCGACAGGCACTGAAGCTTTCTTT
CASSVSTGTEAFF
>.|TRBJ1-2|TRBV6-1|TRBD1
TGTGCCAGCAGTGAAGCGGGGACAGGGGGCTATGGCTACACCTTC
CASSEAGTGGYGYTF
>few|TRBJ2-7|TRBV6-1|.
TGTGCCAGCAGTGTTAGACCCGAAGGGAGCTACGAGCAGTACTTC
CASSVRPEGSYEQYF
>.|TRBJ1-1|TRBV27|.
TGTGCCAGCAGTTTAGGGCTGACCACTGAAGCTTTCTTT
CASSLGLTTEAFF
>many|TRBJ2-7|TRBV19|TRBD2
TGTGCCAGTAGTATCTTCACTAGCGGAGGCTACGAGCAGTACTTC
CASSIFTSGGYEQYF
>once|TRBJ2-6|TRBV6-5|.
TGTGCCAGCCATTACGCGGCAGCTGGGGCCAACGTCCTGACTTTC
CASHYAAAGANVLTF
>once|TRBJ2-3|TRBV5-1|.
TGCGCCAGCAGCTTGGATACAGATACGCAGTATTTT
CASSLDTDTQYF
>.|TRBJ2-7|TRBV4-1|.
TGCGCCAGCAGCCAAGACATAAACGAGCAGTACTTC
CASSQDINEQYF
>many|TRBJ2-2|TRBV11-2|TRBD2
TGTGCCAGCAGCCCTAGCGGGAGACTGAACACCGGGGAGCTGTTTTTT
CASSPSGRLNTGELFF
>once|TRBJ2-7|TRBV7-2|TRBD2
TGTGCCAGCAGCGTACTAGCGGGGGCCTACGAGCAGTACTTC
CASSVLAGAYEQYF
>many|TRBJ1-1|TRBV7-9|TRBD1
TGTGCCAGCAGCTTAGTGCAGGGGGCGACTGAAGCTTTCTTT
CASSLVQGATEAFF
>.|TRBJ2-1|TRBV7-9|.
TGTGCCAGCAGCGCCAGCTCCTACAATGAGCAGTTCTTC
CASSASSYNEQFF
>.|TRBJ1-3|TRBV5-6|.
TGTGCCAGCAGCCACCCGGCGGGGTCTGGAAACACCATATATTTT
CASSHPAGSGNTIYF
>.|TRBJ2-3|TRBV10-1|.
TGCGCCAGCAGCTACAGCACAGATACGCAGTATTTT
CASSYSTDTQYF
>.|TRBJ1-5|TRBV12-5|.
TGTGCTAGTGGTTCCAGGGTGTCGGACAATCAGCCCCAGCATTTT
CASGSRVSDNQPQHF
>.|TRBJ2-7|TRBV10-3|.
TGTGCCAGCAGTTCGTCGTGGCAGGGGAGTTCCTACGAGCAGTACTTC
CASSSSWQGSSYEQYF
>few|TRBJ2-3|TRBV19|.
TGTGCCAGTAGTGTCCGGGACCCCCTCCCCACAGATACGCAGTATTTT
CASSVRDPLPTDTQYF
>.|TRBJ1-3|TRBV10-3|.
TGTGCCCTCCGCACGAACTCTGGAAACACCATATATTTT
CALRTNSGNTIYF
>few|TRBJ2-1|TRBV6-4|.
TGTGCCAGCAGTGACTCTGGCGGGGACTACAATGAGCAGTTCTTC
CASSDSGGDYNEQFF
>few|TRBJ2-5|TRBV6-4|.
TGTGCCAGCAGTTTGGCAGCTCAAGAGACCCAGTACTTC
CASSLAAQETQYF
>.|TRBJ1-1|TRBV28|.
TGTGCCAGCAGTTCGGGGGTTGCTGAAGCTTTCTTT
CASSSGVAEAFF
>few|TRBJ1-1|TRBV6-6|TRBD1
TGTGCCAGCAGGTCAGGGGGTGCCAACACTGAAGCTTTCTTT
CASRSGGANTEAFF
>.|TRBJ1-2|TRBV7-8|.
TGTGCCAGCAGCTTTCCCGGGGCGGGACGGTCCTATGGCTACACCTTC
CASSFPGAGRSYGYTF
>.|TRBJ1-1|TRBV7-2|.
TGTGCCAGCAGCCTAGCTGCGGTAATAGACACTGAAGCTTTCTTT
CASSLAAVIDTEAFF
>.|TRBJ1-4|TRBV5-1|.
TGCGCCAGCAGCTTGGTCCAGGAAAAACTGTTTTTT
CASSLVQEKLFF
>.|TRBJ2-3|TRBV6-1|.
TGTGCCAGCAGTGAACAGAGCGATACGCAGTATTTT
CASSEQSDTQYF